This T cell receptor beta chain originates from a study of cytomegalovirus exposure and HLA in healthy donors. 60 Vbeta and 13 Jbeta primers were used in PCR. Produced via immunoSEQ multiplex PCR; TCRdb's table is partial and in-frame only. The data contain approximately 130,000 clones, under 10% of them singletons. This clone was observed a few times. Its antigen is undetermined. General study points: Another analysis was done later, and it associated around 16,000 TCR beta sequences with HLA alleles at 0.05 false discovery rate.

The CDR3 extends over 13 amino acids. Germline V gene lookup returns CDR1 SQVTM and CDR2 ANQGSEA. Trimming stripped 5 bases from V and 0 bases from J, with 5 bases between. This rearrangement joins TRBV29-1 to TRBJ2-6; D not certain. Input material: PBMCs. This clonotype was obtained from a woman aged 40 to 50 in good health and CMV-seropositive. In DNA form, the CDR3 reads TGCAGCGTTCTAACCTCTGGGGCCAACGTCCTGACTTTC. Its translation: CSVLTSGANVLTF.